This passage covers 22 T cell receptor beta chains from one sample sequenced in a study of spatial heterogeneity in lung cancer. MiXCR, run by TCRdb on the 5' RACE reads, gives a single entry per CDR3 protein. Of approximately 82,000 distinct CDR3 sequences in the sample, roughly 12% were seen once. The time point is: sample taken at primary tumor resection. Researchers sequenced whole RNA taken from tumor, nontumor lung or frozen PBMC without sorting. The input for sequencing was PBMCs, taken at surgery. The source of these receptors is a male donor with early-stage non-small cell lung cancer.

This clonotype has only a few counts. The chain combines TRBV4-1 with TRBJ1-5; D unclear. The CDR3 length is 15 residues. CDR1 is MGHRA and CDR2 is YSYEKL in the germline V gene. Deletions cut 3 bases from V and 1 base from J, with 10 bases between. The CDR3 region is CASSHRRGSNQPQHF. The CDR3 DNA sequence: TGCGCCAGCAGCCACAGACGGGGAAGCAATCAGCCCCAGCATTTT.

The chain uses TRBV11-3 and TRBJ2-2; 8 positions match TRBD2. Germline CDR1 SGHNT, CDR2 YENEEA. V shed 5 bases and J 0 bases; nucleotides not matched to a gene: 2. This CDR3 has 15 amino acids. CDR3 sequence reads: CASSPGRANTGELFF. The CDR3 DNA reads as TGTGCCAGCAGCCCCGGGAGGGCGAACACCGGGGAGCTGTTTTTT.

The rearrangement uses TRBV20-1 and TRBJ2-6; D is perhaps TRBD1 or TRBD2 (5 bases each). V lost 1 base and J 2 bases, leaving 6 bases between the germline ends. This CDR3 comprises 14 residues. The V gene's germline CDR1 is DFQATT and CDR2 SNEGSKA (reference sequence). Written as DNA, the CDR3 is TGCAGTGCTAGAGTGGGGGCTGGGGCCAACGTCCTGACTTTC. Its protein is CSARVGAGANVLTF.

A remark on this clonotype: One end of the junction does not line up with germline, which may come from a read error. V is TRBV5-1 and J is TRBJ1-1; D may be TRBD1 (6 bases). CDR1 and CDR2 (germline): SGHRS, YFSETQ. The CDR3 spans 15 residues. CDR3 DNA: TGCGCCAGCAGCTCGGACAGTGCTATGAACGCTGAAGCTTTCTTT. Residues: CASSSDSAMNAEAFF. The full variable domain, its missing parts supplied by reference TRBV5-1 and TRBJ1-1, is KAGVTQTPRYLIKTRGQQVTLSCSPISGHRSVSWYQQTPGQGLQFLFEYFSETQRNKGNFPGRFSGRQFSNSRSEMNVSTLELGDSALYLCASSSDSAMNAEAFFGQGTRLTVV.

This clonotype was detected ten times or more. CDR3 amino acids: CATSRDRENTEAFF. The CDR3 DNA is TGTGCCACCAGCAGAGATAGGGAGAACACTGAAGCTTTCTTT. The chain combines TRBV15 with TRBJ1-1; the D is unclear. V was clipped by 0 bases and J by 1 base, with 6 bases between them. Germline V gene lookup returns CDR1 LNHNV and CDR2 YYDKDF (reference sequence). This CDR3 region has 14 residues.

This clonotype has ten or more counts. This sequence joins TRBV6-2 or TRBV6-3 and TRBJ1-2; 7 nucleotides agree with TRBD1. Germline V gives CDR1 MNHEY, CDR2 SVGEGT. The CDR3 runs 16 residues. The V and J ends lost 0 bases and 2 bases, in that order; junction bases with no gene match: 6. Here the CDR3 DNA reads TGTGCCAGCAGTTACTCGGGACAGAACTCGAACTATGGCTACACCTTC. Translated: CASSYSGQNSNYGYTF.

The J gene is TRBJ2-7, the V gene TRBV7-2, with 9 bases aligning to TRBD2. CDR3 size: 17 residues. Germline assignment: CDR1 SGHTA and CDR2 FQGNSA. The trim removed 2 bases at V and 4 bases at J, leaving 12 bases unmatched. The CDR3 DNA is TGTGCCAGCAGCTTACCCCTAGAGCGGGAGGCCGTTTACGAGCAGTACTTC. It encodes CASSLPLEREAVYEQYF.

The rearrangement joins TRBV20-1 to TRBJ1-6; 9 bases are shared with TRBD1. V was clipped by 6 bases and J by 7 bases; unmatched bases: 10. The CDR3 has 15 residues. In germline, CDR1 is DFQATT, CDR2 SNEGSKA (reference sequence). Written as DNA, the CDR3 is TGCAGTGCAGAGGACAGGGGAATCTCCAATTCACCCCTCCACTTT. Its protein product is CSAEDRGISNSPLHF.

The chain's CDR3 is CASSQFGYEQFF. Here the CDR3 DNA reads TGTGCCAGCAGCCAATTCGGCTATGAGCAGTTCTTC. The V call is TRBV7-9, the J call TRBJ2-1; D uncertain. Germline loops: CDR1 SEHNR, CDR2 FQNEAQ (reference sequence). V dropped 5 bases and J dropped 8 bases, with 10 bases sitting between them. This CDR3 is built from 12 residues.

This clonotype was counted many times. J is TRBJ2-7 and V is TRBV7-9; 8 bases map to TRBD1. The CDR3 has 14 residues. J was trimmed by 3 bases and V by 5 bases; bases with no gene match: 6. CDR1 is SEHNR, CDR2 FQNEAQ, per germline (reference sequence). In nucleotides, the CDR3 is TGTGCCAGCAGCCCCAGGACAGGGAACTACGAGCAGTACTTC. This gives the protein CASSPRTGNYEQYF.

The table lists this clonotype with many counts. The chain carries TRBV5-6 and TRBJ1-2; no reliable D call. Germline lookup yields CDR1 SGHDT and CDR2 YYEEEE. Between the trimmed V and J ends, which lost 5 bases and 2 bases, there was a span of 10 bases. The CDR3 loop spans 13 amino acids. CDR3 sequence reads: CASSLTENYGYTF. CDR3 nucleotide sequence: TGTGCCAGCAGTCTGACTGAGAACTATGGCTACACCTTC.

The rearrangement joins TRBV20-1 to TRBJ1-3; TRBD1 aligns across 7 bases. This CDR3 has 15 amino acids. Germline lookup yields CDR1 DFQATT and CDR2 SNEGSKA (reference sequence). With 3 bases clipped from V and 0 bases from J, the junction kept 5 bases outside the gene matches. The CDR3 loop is CSARGQSVSGNTIYF. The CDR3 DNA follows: TGCAGTGCTAGGGGACAGTCTGTCTCTGGAAACACCATATATTTT.

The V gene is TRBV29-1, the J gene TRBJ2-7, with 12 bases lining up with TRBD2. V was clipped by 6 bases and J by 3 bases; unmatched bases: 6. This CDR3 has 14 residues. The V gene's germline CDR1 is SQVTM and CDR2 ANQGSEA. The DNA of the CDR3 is TGCAGCGTCGTCGGGACTAGCGGGTTCTACGAGCAGTACTTC. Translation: CSVVGTSGFYEQYF.

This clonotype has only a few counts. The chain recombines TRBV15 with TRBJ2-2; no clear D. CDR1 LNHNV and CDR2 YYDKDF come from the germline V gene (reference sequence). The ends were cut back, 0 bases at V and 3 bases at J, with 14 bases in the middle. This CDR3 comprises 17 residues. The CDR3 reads CATSREPLARDTGELFF. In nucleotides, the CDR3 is TGTGCCACCAGCAGAGAACCTCTGGCTCGCGACACCGGGGAGCTGTTTTTT. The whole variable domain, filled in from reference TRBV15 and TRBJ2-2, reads DAMVIQNPRYQVTQFGKPVTLSCSQTLNHNVMYWYQQKSSQAPKLLFHYYDKDFNNEADTPDNFQSRRPNTSFCFLDIRSPGLGDTAMYLCATSREPLARDTGELFFGEGSRLTVL.

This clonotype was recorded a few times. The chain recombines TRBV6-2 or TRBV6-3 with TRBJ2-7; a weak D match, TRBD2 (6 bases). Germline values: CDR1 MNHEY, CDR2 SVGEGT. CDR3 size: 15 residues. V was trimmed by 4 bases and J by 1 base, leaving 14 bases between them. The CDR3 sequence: CASSLGEERSYEQYF. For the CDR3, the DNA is TGTGCCAGCAGTTTGGGGGAGGAGCGGTCCTACGAGCAGTACTTC.

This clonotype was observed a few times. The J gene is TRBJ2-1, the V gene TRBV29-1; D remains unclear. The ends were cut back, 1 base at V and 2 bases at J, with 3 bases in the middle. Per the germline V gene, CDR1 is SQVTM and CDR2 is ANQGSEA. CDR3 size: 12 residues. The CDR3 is CSVEAAYNEQFF. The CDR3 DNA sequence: TGCAGCGTTGAAGCAGCCTACAATGAGCAGTTCTTC.

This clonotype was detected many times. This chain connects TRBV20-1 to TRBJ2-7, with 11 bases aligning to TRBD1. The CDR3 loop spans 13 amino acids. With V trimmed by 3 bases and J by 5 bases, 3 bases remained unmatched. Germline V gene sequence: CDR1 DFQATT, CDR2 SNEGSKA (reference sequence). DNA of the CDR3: TGCAGTGCTAGGGGACAGGGGGTAGACGAGCAGTACTTC. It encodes CSARGQGVDEQYF.

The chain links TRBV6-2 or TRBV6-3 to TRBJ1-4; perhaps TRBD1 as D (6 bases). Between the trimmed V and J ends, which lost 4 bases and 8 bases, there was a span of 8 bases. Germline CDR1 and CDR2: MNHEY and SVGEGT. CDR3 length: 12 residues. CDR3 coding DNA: TGTGCCAGCAGTTTGGACAGCGAAAAACTGTTTTTT. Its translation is CASSLDSEKLFF.

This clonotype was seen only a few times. The CDR3 loop reads CASSERTDTQYF. The CDR3 DNA follows: TGCGCCAGCAGCGAGAGAACAGATACGCAGTATTTT. V gene TRBV4-1 combines with J gene TRBJ2-3; no definite D call. Trimming took off 5 bases at V and 3 bases at J, with 6 bases between the two ends. The CDR3 totals 12 residues. Germline CDR1 is MGHRA and CDR2 is YSYEKL.

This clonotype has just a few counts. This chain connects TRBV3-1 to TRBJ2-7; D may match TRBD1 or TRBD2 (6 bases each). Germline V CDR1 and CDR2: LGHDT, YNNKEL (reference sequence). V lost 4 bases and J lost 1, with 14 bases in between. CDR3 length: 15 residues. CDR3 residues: CASSPGRGVSYEQYF. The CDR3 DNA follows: TGTGCCAGCAGCCCTGGAAGGGGGGTTTCCTACGAGCAGTACTTC.

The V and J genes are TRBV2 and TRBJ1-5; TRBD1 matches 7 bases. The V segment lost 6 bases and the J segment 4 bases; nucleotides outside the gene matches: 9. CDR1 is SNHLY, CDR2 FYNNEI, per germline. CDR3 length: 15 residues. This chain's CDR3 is CASSASTGWNQPQHF. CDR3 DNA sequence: TGTGCCAGCAGCGCGTCGACAGGGTGGAATCAGCCCCAGCATTTT. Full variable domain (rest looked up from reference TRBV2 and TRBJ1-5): EPEVTQTPSHQVTQMGQEVILRCVPISNHLYFYWYRQILGQKVEFLVSFYNNEISEKSEIFDDQFSVERPDGSNFTLKIRSTKLEDSAMYFCASSASTGWNQPQHFGDGTRLSIL.

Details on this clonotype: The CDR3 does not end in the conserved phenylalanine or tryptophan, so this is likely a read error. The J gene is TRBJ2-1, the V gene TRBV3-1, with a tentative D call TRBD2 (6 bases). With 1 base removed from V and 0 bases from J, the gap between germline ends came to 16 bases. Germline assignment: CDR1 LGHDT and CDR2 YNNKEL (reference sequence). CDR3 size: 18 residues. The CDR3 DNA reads TGTGCCAGCAGCCAAGCTATGGCGGGAAAGAGCTCCTACAATGAGCAGTTCTCC. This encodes CASSQAMAGKSSYNEQFS.